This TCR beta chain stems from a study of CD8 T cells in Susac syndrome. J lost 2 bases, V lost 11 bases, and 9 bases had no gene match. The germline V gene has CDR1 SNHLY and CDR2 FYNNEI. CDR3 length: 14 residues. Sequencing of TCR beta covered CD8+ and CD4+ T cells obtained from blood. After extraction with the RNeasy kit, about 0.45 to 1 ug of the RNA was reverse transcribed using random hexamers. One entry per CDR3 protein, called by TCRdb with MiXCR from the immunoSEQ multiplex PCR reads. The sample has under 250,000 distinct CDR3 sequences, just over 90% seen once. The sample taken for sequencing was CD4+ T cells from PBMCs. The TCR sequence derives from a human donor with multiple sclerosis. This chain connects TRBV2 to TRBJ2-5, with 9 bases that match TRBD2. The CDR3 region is CARGGTSGQETQYF. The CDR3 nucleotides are TGTGCCCGCGGGGGTACTAGCGGGCAAGAGACCCAGTACTTC.